In this sample, the clone carrying this TCR beta chain turned up a few times. The antigen remains undetermined. Profiling relied on immunoSEQ multiplex PCR, and the TCRdb table lists in-frame clones only, not all of them. Of 67,000 or so clones listed, 80% to 85% are singletons. V was trimmed by 6 bases and J by 6 bases, leaving 6 bases between them. The CDR3 extends over 12 amino acids. The sample originates from a study of vaccination effects on CD4 cells after COVID-19. Ahead of sequencing, the ViraFEST assay grew antigen-specific CD4+ T cells using viral peptide pools. After more than 9 days in culture, the CD4+ T cells were isolated. Participants completed two doses of the BNT162b2 or mRNA-1273 vaccine.

The origin of this receptor is a human donor who received a COVID-19 vaccine. The chain employs TRBV12-3 or TRBV12-4 and TRBJ1-6, with D hard to call. Sequences were derived from CD4+ T cells from PBMCs cultured with HCoV-229E spike peptides, sampled after COVID-19 vaccination. The CDR3: CASRGSNSPLHF. In DNA, the CDR3 is TGTGCCAGCAGGGGCAGTAATTCACCCCTCCACTTT.